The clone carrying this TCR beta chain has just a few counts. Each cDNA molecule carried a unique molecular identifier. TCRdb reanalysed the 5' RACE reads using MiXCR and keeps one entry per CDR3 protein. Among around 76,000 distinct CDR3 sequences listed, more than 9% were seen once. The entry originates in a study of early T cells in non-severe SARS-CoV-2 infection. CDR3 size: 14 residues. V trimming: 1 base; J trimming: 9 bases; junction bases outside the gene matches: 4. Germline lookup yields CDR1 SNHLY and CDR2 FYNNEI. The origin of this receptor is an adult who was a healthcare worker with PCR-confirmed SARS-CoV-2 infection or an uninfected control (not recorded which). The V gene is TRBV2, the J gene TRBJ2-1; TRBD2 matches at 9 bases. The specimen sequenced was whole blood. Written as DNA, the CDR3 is TGTGCCAGCAGTGAAGAGCGGGAGGAGGTTGAGCAGTTCTTC. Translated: CASSEEREEVEQFF.